One sample yielded the 15 T cell receptor beta chains listed below, sequenced in a study of blood T cell repertoires in COVID-19. Assay: immunoSEQ multiplex PCR; the TCRdb copy retains only in-frame clones and omits some. The sample contains about 100,000 clones, 87% of which appear only once. The sequencing input was peripheral blood. The receptors originated from a young man in a cohort sampled during active COVID-19.

V usage is TRBV10-3 and J usage is TRBJ1-2, with 7 bases aligning to TRBD1. The length of the CDR3 is 13 residues. V shed 6 bases, J shed 8 bases, and the junction held 9 bases outside the gene matches. Germline CDR1 reads ENHRY; CDR2 reads SYGVKD. The DNA of the CDR3 is TGTGCCATCAGGAAAACAGGGGAAGGAGGCTACACCTTC. Protein sequence: CAIRKTGEGGYTF.

The gene calls are TRBV5-6 and TRBJ1-4, with D hard to call. V lost 5 bases to trimming and J lost 0 bases, with 8 bases between them. Germline V gene sequence: CDR1 SGHDT, CDR2 YYEEEE. The CDR3 is 14 amino acids. Here the CDR3 reads CASRGSPTNEKLFF. In DNA, the CDR3 is TGTGCCAGCAGGGGGAGCCCAACTAATGAAAAACTGTTTTTT.

This sequence joins TRBV20-1 and TRBJ1-4; 8 nucleotides match TRBD1. The length of the CDR3 is 14 residues. Germline CDR1 reads DFQATT; CDR2 reads SNEGSKA (reference sequence). The V and J ends lost 6 bases and 7 bases, in that order; junction bases with no gene match: 10. The CDR3 reads CSASPGQAFEKLFF. CDR3 DNA: TGCAGTGCGAGTCCGGGACAGGCGTTTGAAAAACTGTTTTTT.

This rearrangement joins TRBV2 to TRBJ2-1; 9 bases fit TRBD2. V lost 7 bases, J lost 9 bases, and 13 bases stayed unmatched. The CDR3 is 15 amino acids. Germline lookup yields CDR1 SNHLY and CDR2 FYNNEI. The CDR3 DNA reads TGTGCCAGCACCCTAGGGGGACTAGCCCGTGTTGAGCAGTTCTTC. Translating gives CASTLGGLARVEQFF.

The sample holds one count of this clone. The chain joins TRBV4-1 to TRBJ2-2, with D possibly being TRBD2 (5 bases). This CDR3 contains 18 residues. Germline CDR1 is MGHRA and CDR2 is YSYEKL. V lost 0 bases and J lost 1, with 15 bases in between. The CDR3 coding sequence is TGCGCCAGCAGCCAAGAACGGAGGTCCTACGAGAACACCGGGGAGCTGTTTTTT. Translation: CASSQERRSYENTGELFF.

The chain employs TRBV30 and TRBJ2-7, with 11 bases identical to TRBD1. The CDR3 sequence is 15 residues long. V was pared by 2 bases and J by 6 bases, with 9 bases of the junction left unmatched. CDR1 GTSNPN and CDR2 SVGIG come from the germline V gene (reference sequence). This CDR3 reads CAWSISGQGVGEQYF. DNA of the CDR3: TGTGCCTGGAGTATTTCGGGACAGGGGGTGGGCGAGCAGTACTTC.

The chain employs TRBV7-9 and TRBJ1-3; D unresolved. CDR1 is SEHNR, CDR2 FQNEAQ, per germline (reference sequence). V gave up 0 bases and J gave up 1 base, with 4 bases separating them. The CDR3 consists of 14 residues. The CDR3 DNA follows: TGTGCCAGCAGCTTAGCCAGATCTGGAAACACCATATATTTT. This sequence encodes CASSLARSGNTIYF.

This chain connects TRBV7-2 to TRBJ2-2; 8 positions agree with TRBD2. Germline assignment: CDR1 SGHTA and CDR2 FQGNSA. CDR3 length equals 15 residues. With 3 bases clipped from V and 3 bases from J, the junction kept 3 bases outside the gene matches. The CDR3 sequence is CASSLAGGDTGELFF. CDR3 nucleotide sequence: TGTGCCAGCAGCTTGGCGGGGGGAGACACCGGGGAGCTGTTTTTT.

This rearrangement joins TRBV3-1 (or the pseudogene TRBV3-2) to TRBJ1-6; 8 bases fit TRBD1. The CDR3 consists of 17 residues. V was pared by 1 base and J by 7 bases, with 9 bases of the junction left unmatched. Germline-derived CDR1 and CDR2 are LGHDT and YNNKEL (reference sequence). The CDR3 reads CASSQAPWAGGNSPLHF. CDR3 nucleotide sequence: TGTGCCAGCAGCCAAGCCCCCTGGGCAGGGGGCAATTCACCCCTCCACTTT.

This chain connects TRBV9 to TRBJ1-6; TRBD1 aligns across 7 bases. This CDR3 is built from 16 residues. Trimming at V came to 3 bases and at J to 7 bases, leaving 10 bases not matched to a gene. The germline V gene has CDR1 SGDLS and CDR2 YYNGEE. In nucleotides, the CDR3 is TGTGCCAGCAGCGATCGAACCGGGACAGTCAATTCACCCCTCCACTTT. Its protein product is CASSDRTGTVNSPLHF. Combining the CDR3 with reference TRBV9 and TRBJ1-6 gives the whole variable domain DSGVTQTPKHLITATGQRVTLRCSPRSGDLSVYWYQQSLDQGLQFLIQYYNGEERAKGNILERFSAQQFPDLHSELNLSSLELGDSALYFCASSDRTGTVNSPLHFGNGTRLTVT.

This chain uses TRBV10-3 with TRBJ2-5; D not resolved. The CDR3 spans 12 residues. Per the germline V gene, CDR1 is ENHRY and CDR2 is SYGVKD. Between the trimmed V and J ends, which lost 2 bases and 2 bases, there was a span of 3 bases. The CDR3 coding sequence is TGTGCCATCAGTGAGCTGCAAGAGACCCAGTACTTC. Translation gives CAISELQETQYF.

The chain joins TRBV6-5 to TRBJ2-7; weak D call: TRBD1 (5 bases). V shed 7 bases and J shed 6 bases, with 13 bases lying between them. The CDR3 sequence is 12 residues long. Germline CDR1 reads MNHEY; CDR2 reads SVGAGI. The CDR3 nucleotides are TGTGCCAGCACCCCAGGGTTGGGCGAGCAGTACTTC. Translating gives CASTPGLGEQYF.

The CDR3 coding sequence is TGTGCCTCAGCATCTCAGGGTAATAGGCTAGAAGCTTTCTTT. Translation: CASASQGNRLEAFF. The rearrangement links TRBV19 to TRBJ1-1; tentative D call: TRBD1 (5 bases). Deletions cut 11 bases from V and 8 bases from J, with 24 bases between. CDR3 length: 14 amino acids. Per germline, CDR1 LNHDA and CDR2 SQIVND (reference sequence).

The chain uses TRBV19 and TRBJ2-7; 13 nucleotides match TRBD2. The V gene end was trimmed by 4 bases and the J gene end by 4 bases; junction bases not matched to a gene: 4. The CDR3 is 15 residues long. Germline CDR1 LNHDA, CDR2 SQIVND (reference sequence). CDR3 bases: TGTGCCAGTAGTACAGGGACTAGCGGGGTATACGAGCAGTACTTC. Translating gives CASSTGTSGVYEQYF.

The rearrangement uses TRBV6-6 and TRBJ1-1; 10 nucleotides align to TRBD1. CDR1 MNHNY and CDR2 SVGAGI come from the germline V gene (reference sequence). The junction had 11 bases not matched to a gene; V was cut back by 8 bases and J by 5 bases. The CDR3 loop spans 15 amino acids. The CDR3 DNA follows: TGTGCCAGCCGGAACCCGGGACAGGGGAAGACTGAAGCTTTCTTT. It translates to CASRNPGQGKTEAFF.